This TCR beta chain is from a study of cytomegalovirus exposure and HLA in healthy donors. The PCR was carried out with 60 Vbeta primers and 13 Jbeta primers. Sequencing used immunoSEQ multiplex PCR; TCRdb keeps in-frame clones, though not all of them. The sample holds over 65,000 clones. V was pared by 1 base and J by 5 bases, with 7 bases of the junction left unmatched. Germline-derived CDR1 and CDR2 are SGHRS and YFSETQ. CDR3 length: 15 residues. This chain joins TRBV5-1 and TRBJ1-1; 8 bases are a match to TRBD1. The TCR sequence derives from a woman aged 30 to 39 in good health and CMV-seronegative. Sample: PBMCs. The CDR3 region is CASSLWTGQETEAFF. The DNA of the CDR3 is TGCGCCAGCAGCTTGTGGACAGGGCAGGAAACTGAAGCTTTCTTT.